This T cell receptor beta chain was profiled in a study of blood T cell repertoires in COVID-19. Whole-study context: PBMCs, B-cell-depleted T cells, or T cells provided the cDNA or gDNA that made up the material.

The repertoire was sequenced with immunoSEQ multiplex PCR; TCRdb's copy has only in-frame clones and lacks some. Of 150,000 to 180,000 clones detected, 70% to 85% appear once; the ten largest clones hold 0.63%. This clone was detected a few times. V was pared by 0 bases and J by 3 bases, with 4 bases of the junction left unmatched. Germline V gives CDR1 SGDLS, CDR2 YYNGEE. This CDR3 contains 16 residues. The sample taken for sequencing was peripheral blood. The source of this sequence is a man in his 60s with COVID-19, enrolled during active disease. This chain connects TRBV9 to TRBJ1-3, with 9 bases aligning to TRBD1. CDR3 sequence: CASSVGRTGVGNTIYF. As DNA, the CDR3 is TGTGCCAGCAGCGTAGGTCGGACAGGGGTTGGAAACACCATATATTTT.